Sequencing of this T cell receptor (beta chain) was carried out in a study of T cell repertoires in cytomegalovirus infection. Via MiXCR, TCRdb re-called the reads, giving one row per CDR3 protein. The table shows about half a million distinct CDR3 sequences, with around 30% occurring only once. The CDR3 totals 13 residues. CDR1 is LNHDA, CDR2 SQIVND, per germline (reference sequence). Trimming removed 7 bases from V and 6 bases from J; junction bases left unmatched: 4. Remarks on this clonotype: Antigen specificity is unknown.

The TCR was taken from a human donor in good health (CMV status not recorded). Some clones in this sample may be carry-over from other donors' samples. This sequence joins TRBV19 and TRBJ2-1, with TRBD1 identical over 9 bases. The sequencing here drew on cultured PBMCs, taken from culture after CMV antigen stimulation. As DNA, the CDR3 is TGTGCCAGTACTCGGGACAGGGCCAATGAGCAGTTCTTC. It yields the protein CASTRDRANEQFF.